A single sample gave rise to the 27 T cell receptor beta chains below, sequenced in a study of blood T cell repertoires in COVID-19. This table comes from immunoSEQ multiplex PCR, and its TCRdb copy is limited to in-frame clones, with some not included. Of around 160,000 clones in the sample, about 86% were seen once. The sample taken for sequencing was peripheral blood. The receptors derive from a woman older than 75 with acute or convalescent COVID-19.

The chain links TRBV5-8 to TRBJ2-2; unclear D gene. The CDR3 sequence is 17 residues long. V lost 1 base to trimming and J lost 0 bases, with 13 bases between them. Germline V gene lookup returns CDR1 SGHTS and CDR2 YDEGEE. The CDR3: CASSLWAELANTGELFF. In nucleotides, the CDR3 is TGTGCCAGCAGCTTGTGGGCAGAGCTCGCGAACACCGGGGAGCTGTTTTTT.

The CDR3 DNA reads TGTGCCAGCAGCGTAGACAGGGACTATGGCTACACCTTC. Amino acid sequence: CASSVDRDYGYTF. This sequence joins TRBV9 and TRBJ1-2; D is possibly TRBD1 (6 bases). Germline lookup yields CDR1 SGDLS and CDR2 YYNGEE. V lost 0 bases, J lost 3 bases, and 6 bases lay in between. The CDR3 covers 13 residues.

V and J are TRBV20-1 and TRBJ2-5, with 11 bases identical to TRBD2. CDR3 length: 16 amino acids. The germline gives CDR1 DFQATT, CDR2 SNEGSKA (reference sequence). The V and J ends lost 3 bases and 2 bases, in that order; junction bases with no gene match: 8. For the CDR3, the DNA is TGCAGTGCTAGTCCGCCTAGCGGGAGGTGGCAAGAGACCCAGTACTTC. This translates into CSASPPSGRWQETQYF.

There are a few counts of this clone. As DNA, the CDR3 is TGTGCCAGCTCACCGATACATAGCGGGGTTTCGAACACTGAAGCTTTCTTT. Translated: CASSPIHSGVSNTEAFF. V and J are TRBV18 and TRBJ1-1; no definite D call. Germline values: CDR1 KGHSH, CDR2 LQKENI. The CDR3 has 17 residues. Trimming cost V 3 bases and J 1 base, with 18 bases left between them. Combining the CDR3 with reference TRBV18 and TRBJ1-1 gives the whole variable domain NAGVMQNPRHLVRRRGQEARLRCSPMKGHSHVYWYRQLPEEGLKFMVYLQKENIIDESGMPKERFSAEFPKEGPSILRIQQVVRGDSAAYFCASSPIHSGVSNTEAFFGQGTRLTVV.

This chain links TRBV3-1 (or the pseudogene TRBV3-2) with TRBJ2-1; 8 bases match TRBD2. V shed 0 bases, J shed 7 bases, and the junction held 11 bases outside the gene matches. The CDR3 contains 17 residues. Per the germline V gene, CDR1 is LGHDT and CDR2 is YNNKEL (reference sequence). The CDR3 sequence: CASSQEFLAGSGNEQFF. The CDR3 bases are TGTGCCAGCAGCCAAGAGTTCCTAGCGGGCAGTGGGAATGAGCAGTTCTTC.

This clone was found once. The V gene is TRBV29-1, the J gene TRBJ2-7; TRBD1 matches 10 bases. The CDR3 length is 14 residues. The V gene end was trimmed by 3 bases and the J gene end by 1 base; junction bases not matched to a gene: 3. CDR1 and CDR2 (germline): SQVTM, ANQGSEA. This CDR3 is CSVEGTGVSYEQYF. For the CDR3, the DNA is TGCAGCGTTGAGGGGACAGGGGTATCCTACGAGCAGTACTTC.

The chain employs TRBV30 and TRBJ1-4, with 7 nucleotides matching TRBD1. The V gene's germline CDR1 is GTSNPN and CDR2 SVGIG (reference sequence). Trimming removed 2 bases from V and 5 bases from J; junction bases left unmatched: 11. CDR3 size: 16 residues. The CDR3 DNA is TGTGCCTGGAGTCCCCTCCGCCGGGACAGCAATGAAAAACTGTTTTTT. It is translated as CAWSPLRRDSNEKLFF.

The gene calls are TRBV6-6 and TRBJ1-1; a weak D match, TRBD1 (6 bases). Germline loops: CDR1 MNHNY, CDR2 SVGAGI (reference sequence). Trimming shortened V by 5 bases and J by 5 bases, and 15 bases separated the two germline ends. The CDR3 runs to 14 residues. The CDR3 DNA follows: TGTGCCAGCAGTGCGACCAGGGGTACGACTGAAGCTTTCTTT. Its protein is CASSATRGTTEAFF.

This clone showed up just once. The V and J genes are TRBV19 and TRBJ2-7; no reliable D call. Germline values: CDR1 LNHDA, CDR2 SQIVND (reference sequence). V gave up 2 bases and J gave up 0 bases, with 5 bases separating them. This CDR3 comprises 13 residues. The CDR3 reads CASSIHSSYEQYF. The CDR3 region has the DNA TGTGCCAGTAGTATACACAGCTCCTACGAGCAGTACTTC.

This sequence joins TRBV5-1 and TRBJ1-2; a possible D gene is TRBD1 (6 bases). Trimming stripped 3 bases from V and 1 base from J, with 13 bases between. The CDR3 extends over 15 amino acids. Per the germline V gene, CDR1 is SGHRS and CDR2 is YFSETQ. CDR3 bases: TGCGCCAGCAGCTCCTCAGGGGAAATTAACTATGGCTACACCTTC. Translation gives CASSSSGEINYGYTF.

CDR3 region: CASRTGGENSPLHF. The CDR3 DNA is TGTGCCAGCAGAACTGGAGGCGAAAATTCACCCCTCCACTTT. The chain recombines TRBV28 with TRBJ1-6; D gene unclear. CDR3 length equals 14 residues. The V gene's germline CDR1 is MDHEN and CDR2 SYDVKM. V was cut by 6 bases and J by 7 bases, with 13 bases left in between.

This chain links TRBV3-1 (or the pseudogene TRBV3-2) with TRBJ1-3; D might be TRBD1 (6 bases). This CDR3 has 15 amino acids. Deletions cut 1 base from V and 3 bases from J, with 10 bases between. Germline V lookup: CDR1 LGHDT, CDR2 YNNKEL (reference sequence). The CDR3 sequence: CASSQVGGLGNTIYF. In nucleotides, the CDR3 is TGTGCCAGCAGCCAAGTAGGGGGTCTTGGAAACACCATATATTTT.

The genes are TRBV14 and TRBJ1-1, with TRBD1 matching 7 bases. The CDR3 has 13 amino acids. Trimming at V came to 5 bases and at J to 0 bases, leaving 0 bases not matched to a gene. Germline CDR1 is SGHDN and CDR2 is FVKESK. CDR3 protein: CASSGQVNTEAFF. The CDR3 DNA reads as TGTGCCAGCAGCGGACAGGTGAACACTGAAGCTTTCTTT.

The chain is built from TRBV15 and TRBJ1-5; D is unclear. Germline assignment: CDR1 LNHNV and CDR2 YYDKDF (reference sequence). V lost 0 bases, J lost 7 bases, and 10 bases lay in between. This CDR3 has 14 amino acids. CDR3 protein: CATSRDGPGQPQHF. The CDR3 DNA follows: TGTGCCACCAGCAGAGATGGTCCCGGGCAGCCCCAGCATTTT.

CDR3 region: CAISRAQPTFGTEAFF. As DNA, the CDR3 is TGTGCCATCAGCCGAGCGCAGCCAACGTTTGGGACTGAAGCTTTCTTT. The V gene is TRBV10-3, the J gene TRBJ1-1; D not resolved. V was trimmed by 6 bases and J by 5 bases, leaving 22 bases between them. The length of the CDR3 is 16 residues. Germline-derived CDR1 and CDR2 are ENHRY and SYGVKD.

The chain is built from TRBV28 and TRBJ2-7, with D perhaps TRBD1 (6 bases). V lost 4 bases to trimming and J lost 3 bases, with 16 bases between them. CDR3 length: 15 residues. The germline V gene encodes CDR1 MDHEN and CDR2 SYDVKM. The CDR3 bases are TGTGCCAGCAGTTCCTACCGCCGGGACATCTACGAGCAGTACTTC. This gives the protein CASSSYRRDIYEQYF.

DNA for the CDR3: TGTGCCAGCAGGGAGGGGAGGGGAGCCATTAACTACGAGCAGTACTTC. Amino acid sequence: CASREGRGAINYEQYF. V usage is TRBV5-6 and J usage is TRBJ2-7; 7 positions agree with TRBD2. There are 16 residues in the CDR3. The V gene's germline CDR1 is SGHDT and CDR2 YYEEEE. The trim removed 5 bases at V and 3 bases at J, leaving 14 bases unmatched.

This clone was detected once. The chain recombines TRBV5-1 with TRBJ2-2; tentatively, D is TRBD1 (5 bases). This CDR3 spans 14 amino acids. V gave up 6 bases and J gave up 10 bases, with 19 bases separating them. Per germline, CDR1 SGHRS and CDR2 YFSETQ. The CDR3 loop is CASKDLYGAEELFF. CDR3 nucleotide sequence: TGCGCCAGCAAGGATTTGTATGGGGCGGAGGAGCTGTTTTTT. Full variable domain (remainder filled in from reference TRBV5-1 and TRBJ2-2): KAGVTQTPRYLIKTRGQQVTLSCSPISGHRSVSWYQQTPGQGLQFLFEYFSETQRNKGNFPGRFSGRQFSNSRSEMNVSTLELGDSALYLCASKDLYGAEELFFGEGSRLTVL.

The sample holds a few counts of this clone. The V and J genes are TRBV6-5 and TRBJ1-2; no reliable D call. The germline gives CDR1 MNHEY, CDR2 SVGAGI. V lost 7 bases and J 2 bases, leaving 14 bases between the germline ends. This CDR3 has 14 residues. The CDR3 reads CASTLGSGNYGYTF. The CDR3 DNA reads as TGTGCCAGCACCCTTGGGAGTGGGAACTATGGCTACACCTTC.

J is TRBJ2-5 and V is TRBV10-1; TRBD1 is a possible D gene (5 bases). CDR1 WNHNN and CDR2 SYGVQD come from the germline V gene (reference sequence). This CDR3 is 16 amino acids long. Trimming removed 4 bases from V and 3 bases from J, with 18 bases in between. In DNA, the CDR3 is TGCGCCAGCAGTGGAAAGGGGTGCCAGCCTAAAGAGACCCAGTACTTC. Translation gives CASSGKGCQPKETQYF.

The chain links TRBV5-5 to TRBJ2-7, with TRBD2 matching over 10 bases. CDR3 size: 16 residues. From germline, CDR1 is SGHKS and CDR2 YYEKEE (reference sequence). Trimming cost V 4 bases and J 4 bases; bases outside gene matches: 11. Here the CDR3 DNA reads TGTGCCAGCAGCGCTCGTAGCGGGAGGCTGACTTACGAGCAGTACTTC. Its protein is CASSARSGRLTYEQYF. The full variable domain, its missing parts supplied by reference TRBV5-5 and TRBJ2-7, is DAGVTQSPTHLIKTRGQQVTLRCSPISGHKSVSWYQQVLGQGPQFIFQYYEKEERGRGNFPDRFSARQFPNYSSELNVNALLLGDSALYLCASSARSGRLTYEQYFGPGTRLTVT.

The CDR3: CASSEGTGHIQYF. The CDR3 nucleotides read TGTGCCAGCAGTGAAGGGACAGGGCACATTCAGTACTTC. The rearrangement uses TRBV6-4 and TRBJ2-4; 9 positions agree with TRBD1. The V and J ends lost 3 bases and 8 bases, in that order; junction bases with no gene match: 2. The CDR3 extends over 13 amino acids. Germline CDR1 reads MRHNA; CDR2 reads SNTAGT.

The DNA for the CDR3 is TGTGCCAGCAGTTTCGCCGGACAGAGCACAGATACGCAGTATTTT. It codes for CASSFAGQSTDTQYF. This sequence joins TRBV28 and TRBJ2-3; possibly TRBD1 for D (6 bases). The CDR3 contains 15 residues. Germline V gene data show CDR1 as MDHEN and CDR2 as SYDVKM. Trimming shortened V by 3 bases and J by 0 bases, and 10 bases separated the two germline ends.

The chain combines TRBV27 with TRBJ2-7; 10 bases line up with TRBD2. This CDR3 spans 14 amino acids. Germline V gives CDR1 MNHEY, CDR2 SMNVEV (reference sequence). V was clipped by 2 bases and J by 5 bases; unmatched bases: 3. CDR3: CASSLETSGHEQYF. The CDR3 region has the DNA TGTGCCAGCAGTTTAGAGACTAGCGGGCACGAGCAGTACTTC.

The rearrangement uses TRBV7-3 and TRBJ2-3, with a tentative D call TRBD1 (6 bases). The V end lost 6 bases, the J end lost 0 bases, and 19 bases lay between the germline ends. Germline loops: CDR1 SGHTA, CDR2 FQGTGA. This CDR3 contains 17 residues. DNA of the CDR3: TGTGCCAGCAGTCGTTCCGGACAGACTCCTAGCACAGATACGCAGTATTTT. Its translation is CASSRSGQTPSTDTQYF.

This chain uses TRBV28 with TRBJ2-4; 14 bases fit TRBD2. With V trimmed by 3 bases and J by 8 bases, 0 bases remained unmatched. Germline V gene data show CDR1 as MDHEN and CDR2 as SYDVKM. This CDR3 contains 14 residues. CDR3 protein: CASSLGLAGDIQYF. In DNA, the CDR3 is TGTGCCAGCAGTTTGGGACTAGCGGGGGACATTCAGTACTTC.

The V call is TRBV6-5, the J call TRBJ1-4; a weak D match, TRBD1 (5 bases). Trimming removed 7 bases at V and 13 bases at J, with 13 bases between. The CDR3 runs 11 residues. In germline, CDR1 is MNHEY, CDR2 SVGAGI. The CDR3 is CASMEFGGLFF. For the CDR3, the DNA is TGTGCCAGCATGGAATTCGGGGGACTGTTTTTT.